The 18 T cell receptor beta chains below were found in one sample sequenced in a study of blood T cell repertoires in COVID-19 (dated by TCRdb to the early 2020s). Receptors were amplified or captured by the immunoSEQ multiplex PCR assay. TCRdb stores this immuneACCESS table with in-frame sequences only. Part of the clones is absent; in the studies checked, under half of the shortfall reflects unresolved V genes, and no reason is known for the rest. Here the sample has about 100,000 clones; roughly 80% occur a single time. The top ten clonotypes cover 12% of the sample. Sample: peripheral blood. These receptors were taken from a woman aged 70-85 years with acute or convalescent COVID-19.

J is TRBJ1-3 and V is TRBV24-1, with D unclear. Per germline, CDR1 KGHDR and CDR2 SFDVKD. V gave up 4 bases and J gave up 0 bases, with 9 bases separating them. CDR3 length equals 15 residues. The CDR3 sequence is CATSEGEYSGNTIYF. The CDR3, as DNA: TGTGCCACCAGTGAGGGAGAATACTCTGGAAACACCATATATTTT.

This clone was counted once. The chain couples TRBV9 to TRBJ1-2; D uncertain. The CDR3 contains 11 residues. Germline loops: CDR1 SGDLS, CDR2 YYNGEE. V was cut by 7 bases and J by 5 bases, with 9 bases left in between. The CDR3 sequence: CASRRGYGYTF. DNA of the CDR3: TGTGCCAGCCGCCGCGGATATGGCTACACCTTC.

The chain has TRBV14 and TRBJ1-1, with 7 nucleotides matching TRBD1. CDR3 length: 11 residues. The trim removed 6 bases at V and 11 bases at J, leaving 6 bases unmatched. Germline CDR1 SGHDN, CDR2 FVKESK. CDR3 DNA sequence: TGTGCCAGCAGGGCAGGGGGAATGGCTTTCTTT. This sequence encodes CASRAGGMAFF.

The V call is TRBV2, the J call TRBJ1-5; a weak D match, TRBD1 (5 bases). There are 15 residues in the CDR3. V lost 0 bases, J lost 7 bases, and 13 bases lay in between. CDR1 is SNHLY and CDR2 is FYNNEI in the germline V gene. Written as DNA, the CDR3 is TGTGCCAGCAGTGAAGCAGCCGGGGGAGAGCAGCCCCAGCATTTT. It specifies CASSEAAGGEQPQHF.

V usage is TRBV4-2 and J usage is TRBJ2-3; 8 bases line up with TRBD1. Germline-derived CDR1 and CDR2 are LGHNA and YNFKEQ. The CDR3 length is 17 residues. Germline trimming cut 0 bases from V and 5 bases from J; bases unmatched to any gene: 10. The CDR3 DNA reads as TGTGCCAGCAGCCAAGAGGACAGGGCCCCAGTGGTAGATACGCAGTATTTT. As protein: CASSQEDRAPVVDTQYF.

The V gene is TRBV28, the J gene TRBJ1-5; no clear D. Germline CDR1 is MDHEN and CDR2 is SYDVKM. The CDR3 loop spans 16 amino acids. V shed 2 bases and J shed 0 bases, with 11 bases lying between them. The CDR3 nucleotides are TGTGCCAGCAGTTTAGTAGGAGAACCTAGCAATCAGCCCCAGCATTTT. Its protein product is CASSLVGEPSNQPQHF.

This chain uses TRBV30 with TRBJ1-6; no clear D gene. V was trimmed by 0 bases and J by 2 bases, leaving 8 bases between them. Germline V gives CDR1 GTSNPN, CDR2 SVGIG (reference sequence). The CDR3 contains 15 residues. CDR3 region: CAWSVRMTYNSPLHF. The CDR3, as DNA: TGTGCCTGGAGTGTCAGGATGACCTATAATTCACCCCTCCACTTT.

This sequence joins TRBV9 and TRBJ1-6, with 7 bases aligning to TRBD1. The germline CDR1 and CDR2 sequences are SGDLS and YYNGEE. The CDR3 runs 14 residues. The junction had 2 bases not matched to a gene; V was cut back by 2 bases and J by 6 bases. CDR3 sequence reads: CASSVGTANSPLHF. The CDR3 DNA sequence: TGTGCCAGCAGCGTTGGGACAGCTAATTCACCCCTCCACTTT.

The chain carries TRBV11-2 and TRBJ1-1; 7 nucleotides align to TRBD1. V shed 3 bases, J shed 2 bases, and the junction held 6 bases outside the gene matches. Germline-derived CDR1 and CDR2 are SGHAT and FQNNGV. The CDR3 runs to 15 residues. CDR3 region: CASSLRQGYNTEAFF. CDR3 DNA: TGTGCCAGCAGCTTGCGACAGGGCTACAACACTGAAGCTTTCTTT.

This clone was counted between two and nine times. This chain connects TRBV2 to TRBJ2-7; possibly TRBD2 for D (5 bases). Germline CDR1 and CDR2: SNHLY and FYNNEI. V lost 6 bases to trimming and J lost 2 bases, with 14 bases between them. The CDR3 has 14 amino acids. The CDR3 protein is CASRPGVGTYEQYV. Here the CDR3 DNA reads TGTGCCAGCAGACCCGGGGTGGGCACCTACGAGCAGTACGTC.

The chain couples TRBV7-8 to TRBJ1-2, with 7 positions matching TRBD1. Germline V gene lookup returns CDR1 SGHVS and CDR2 FQNEAQ. With 4 bases clipped from V and 7 bases from J, the junction kept 12 bases outside the gene matches. This CDR3 is 15 amino acids long. CDR3 protein: CASSSPSGQEAGYTF. CDR3 bases: TGTGCCAGCAGCTCCCCCTCCGGACAGGAGGCTGGCTACACCTTC.

This clone showed up just a few times. This chain uses TRBV7-9 with TRBJ2-5; 7 positions agree with TRBD1. V trimming: 4 bases; J trimming: 1 base; junction bases outside the gene matches: 6. Looked up from germline, CDR1 is SEHNR and CDR2 is FQNEAQ (reference sequence). The CDR3 is 15 residues long. CDR3 nucleotide sequence: TGTGCCAGCAGCTCCCGACAGGGCTCCCAAGAGACCCAGTACTTC. It is translated as CASSSRQGSQETQYF.

V is TRBV4-1 and J is TRBJ1-5; maybe TRBD1 (6 bases). The CDR3 loop spans 14 amino acids. Germline V CDR1 and CDR2: MGHRA, YSYEKL. V was pared by 1 base and J by 7 bases, with 11 bases between. In DNA, the CDR3 is TGCGCCAGCAGCCAAGCCAGGGGAGAACAGCCCCAGCATTTT. Translating it yields CASSQARGEQPQHF.

The V call is TRBV19, the J call TRBJ2-1; 8 nucleotides align to TRBD2. V gave up 5 bases and J gave up 9 bases; unmatched junction bases: 6. CDR3 length equals 13 residues. Per germline, CDR1 LNHDA and CDR2 SQIVND (reference sequence). CDR3 coding DNA: TGTGCCAGTAGTCCTCAGCGGGGGCTTGAGCAGTTCTTC. Protein: CASSPQRGLEQFF.

The rearrangement joins TRBV11-2 to TRBJ1-3; D might be TRBD1 (5 bases). V was shortened by 4 bases and J by 4 bases, with 11 bases between the two germline ends. The germline V gene encodes CDR1 SGHAT and CDR2 FQNNGV. The CDR3 is 14 residues long. The CDR3 spells CASSSGGDGNTIYF. CDR3 coding DNA: TGTGCCAGCAGCTCGGGGGGGGACGGAAACACCATATATTTT.

CDR3 region: CASAGQGARETQYF. The CDR3 DNA follows: TGTGCCAGCGCTGGACAGGGGGCTAGAGAGACCCAGTACTTC. J is TRBJ2-5 and V is TRBV7-2, with 11 bases matching TRBD1. The CDR3 loop spans 14 amino acids. Looked up from germline, CDR1 is SGHTA and CDR2 is FQGNSA. Germline trimming cut 8 bases from V and 4 bases from J; bases unmatched to any gene: 6.

The J gene is TRBJ2-7, the V gene TRBV5-1, with a weak D call TRBD1 (6 bases). The germline V gene has CDR1 SGHRS and CDR2 YFSETQ. V lost 0 bases, J lost 4 bases, and 11 bases lay in between. This CDR3 has 14 residues. The CDR3 DNA follows: TGCGCCAGCAGCTTGGGGGACACCCTTTACGAGCAGTACTTC. It encodes CASSLGDTLYEQYF.

This clone is a singleton in its sample. The CDR3 is CASSGGAHSYNEQFF. The CDR3 coding sequence is TGTGCCAGTTCCGGGGGGGCTCACTCCTACAATGAGCAGTTCTTC. The rearrangement links TRBV3-1 (or the pseudogene TRBV3-2) to TRBJ2-1; 8 positions match TRBD2. CDR1 is LGHDT, CDR2 YNNKEL, per germline (reference sequence). The CDR3 extends over 15 amino acids. With V trimmed by 9 bases and J by 0 bases, 7 bases remained unmatched.